The sequence of this TCR beta chain was determined in a study of blood T cell repertoires in COVID-19. Study information: Material from acute and convalescent COVID-19 was sourced from the United States, Italy and Spain.

Study processing details: The assay estimated nucleated cells by amplifying reference gene primers. The protocol was immunoSEQ multiplex PCR, while the TCRdb copy is restricted to in-frame clones and leaves out a portion. V and J calls and clone size are given by that table; D and trimming were obtained from the DNA. The sample has some 170,000 clones; roughly four fifths are singletons. The CDR3 consists of 15 residues. Trimming shortened V by 0 bases and J by 5 bases, and 11 bases separated the two germline ends. CDR1 is LNHNV and CDR2 is YYDKDF in the germline V gene (reference sequence). J is TRBJ1-5 and V is TRBV15; D not certain. Material for sequencing was peripheral blood. This TCR was sampled from a man in his 60s with active or convalescent COVID-19. The CDR3 DNA follows: TGTGCCACCAGCAGAGATTCGAGGGATCATCAGCCCCAGCATTTT. Its translation is CATSRDSRDHQPQHF.